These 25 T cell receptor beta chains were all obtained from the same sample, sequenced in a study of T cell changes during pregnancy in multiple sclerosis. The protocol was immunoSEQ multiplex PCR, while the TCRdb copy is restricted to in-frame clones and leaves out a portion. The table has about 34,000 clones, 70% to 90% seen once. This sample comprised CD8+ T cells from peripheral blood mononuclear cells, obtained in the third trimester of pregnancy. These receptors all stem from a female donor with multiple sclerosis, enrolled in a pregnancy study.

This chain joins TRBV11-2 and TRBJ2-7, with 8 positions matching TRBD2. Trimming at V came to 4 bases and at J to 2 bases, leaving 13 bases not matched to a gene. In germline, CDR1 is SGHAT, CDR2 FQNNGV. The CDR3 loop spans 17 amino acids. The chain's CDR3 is CASSSPAAGETPYEQYF. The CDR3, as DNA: TGTGCCAGCAGCTCCCCAGCAGCGGGGGAAACCCCCTACGAGCAGTACTTC.

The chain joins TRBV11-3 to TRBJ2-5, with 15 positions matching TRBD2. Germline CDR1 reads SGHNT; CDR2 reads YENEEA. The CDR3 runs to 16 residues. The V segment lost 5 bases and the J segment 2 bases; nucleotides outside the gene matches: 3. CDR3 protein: CASSLGLAGGQETQYF. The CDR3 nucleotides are TGTGCCAGCAGCCTTGGACTAGCGGGGGGGCAAGAGACCCAGTACTTC.

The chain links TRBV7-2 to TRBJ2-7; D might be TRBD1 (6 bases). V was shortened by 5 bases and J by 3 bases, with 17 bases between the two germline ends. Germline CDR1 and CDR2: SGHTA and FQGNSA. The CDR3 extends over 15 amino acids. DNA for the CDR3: TGTGCCAGCAGCCCCAGGGGTTTTCCCGTCTACGAGCAGTACTTC. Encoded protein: CASSPRGFPVYEQYF.

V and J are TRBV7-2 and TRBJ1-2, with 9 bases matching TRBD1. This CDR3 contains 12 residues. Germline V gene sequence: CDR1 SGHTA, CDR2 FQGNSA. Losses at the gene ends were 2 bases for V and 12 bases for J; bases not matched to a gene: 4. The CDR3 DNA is TGTGCCAGCAGCTTACTACAGGGGGCAAACACCTTC. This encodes CASSLLQGANTF.

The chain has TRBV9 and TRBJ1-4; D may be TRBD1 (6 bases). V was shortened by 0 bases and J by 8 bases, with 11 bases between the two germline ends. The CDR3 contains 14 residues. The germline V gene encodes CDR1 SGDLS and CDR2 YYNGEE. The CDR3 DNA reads TGTGCCAGCAGCGTAGAGGGGGGGCTGGAAAAACTGTTTTTT. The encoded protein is CASSVEGGLEKLFF.

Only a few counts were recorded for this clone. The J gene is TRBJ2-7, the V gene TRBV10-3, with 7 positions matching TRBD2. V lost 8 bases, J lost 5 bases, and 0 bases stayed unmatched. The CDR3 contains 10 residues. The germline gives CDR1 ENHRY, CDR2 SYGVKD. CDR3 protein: CAIGGDEQYF. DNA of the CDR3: TGTGCCATCGGGGGGGACGAGCAGTACTTC.

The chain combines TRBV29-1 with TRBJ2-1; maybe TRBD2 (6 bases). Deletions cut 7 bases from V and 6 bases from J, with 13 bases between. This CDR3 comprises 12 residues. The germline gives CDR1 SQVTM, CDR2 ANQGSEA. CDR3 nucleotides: TGCAGCGCGCCTTGGAGGGCCAATGAGCAGTTCTTC. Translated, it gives CSAPWRANEQFF.

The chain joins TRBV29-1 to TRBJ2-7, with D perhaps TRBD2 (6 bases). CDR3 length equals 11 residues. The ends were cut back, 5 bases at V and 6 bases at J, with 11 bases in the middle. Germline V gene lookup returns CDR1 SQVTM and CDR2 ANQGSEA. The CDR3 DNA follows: TGCAGCGTTTGGAGGGTCGGCGAGCAGTACTTC. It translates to CSVWRVGEQYF.

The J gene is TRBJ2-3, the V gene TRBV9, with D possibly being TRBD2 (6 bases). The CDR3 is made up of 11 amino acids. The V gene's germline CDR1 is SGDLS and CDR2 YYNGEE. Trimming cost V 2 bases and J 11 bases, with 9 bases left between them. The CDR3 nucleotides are TGTGCCAGCAGCGTGGGACTCGAGCAGTATTTT. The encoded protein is CASSVGLEQYF.

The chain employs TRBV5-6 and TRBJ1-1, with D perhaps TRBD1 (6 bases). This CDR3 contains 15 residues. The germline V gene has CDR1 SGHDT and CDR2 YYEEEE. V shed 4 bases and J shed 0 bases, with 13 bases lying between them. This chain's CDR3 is CASSGYRVMNTEAFF. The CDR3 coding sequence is TGTGCCAGCAGCGGTTACAGGGTTATGAACACTGAAGCTTTCTTT.

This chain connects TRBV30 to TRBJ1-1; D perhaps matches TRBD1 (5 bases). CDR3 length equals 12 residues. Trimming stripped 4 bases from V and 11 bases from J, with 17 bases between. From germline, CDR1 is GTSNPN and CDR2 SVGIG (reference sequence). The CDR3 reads CAWITSGVAAFF. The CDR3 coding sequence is TGTGCCTGGATCACATCGGGGGTTGCTGCTTTCTTT.

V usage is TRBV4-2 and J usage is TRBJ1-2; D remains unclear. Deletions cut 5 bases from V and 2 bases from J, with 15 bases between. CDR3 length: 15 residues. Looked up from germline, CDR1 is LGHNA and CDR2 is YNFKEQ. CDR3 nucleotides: TGTGCCAGCAGCAGTGACTGGCCCTCCAACTATGGCTACACCTTC. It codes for CASSSDWPSNYGYTF.

CDR3 DNA: TGCGCCAGCAGCCAAGAGGGGACGGGGGTCCAAGAGACCCAGTACTTC. It yields the protein CASSQEGTGVQETQYF. The chain combines TRBV4-3 with TRBJ2-5; D is perhaps TRBD2 (6 bases). Germline assignment: CDR1 LGHNA and CDR2 YSLEER. V lost 0 bases, J lost 1 base, and 12 bases lay in between. The CDR3 extends over 16 amino acids.

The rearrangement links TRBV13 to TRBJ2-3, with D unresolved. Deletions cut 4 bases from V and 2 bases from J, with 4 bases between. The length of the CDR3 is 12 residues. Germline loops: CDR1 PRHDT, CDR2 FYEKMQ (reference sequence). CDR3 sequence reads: CASSSFTDTQYF. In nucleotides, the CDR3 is TGTGCCAGCAGCTCGTTCACAGATACGCAGTATTTT.

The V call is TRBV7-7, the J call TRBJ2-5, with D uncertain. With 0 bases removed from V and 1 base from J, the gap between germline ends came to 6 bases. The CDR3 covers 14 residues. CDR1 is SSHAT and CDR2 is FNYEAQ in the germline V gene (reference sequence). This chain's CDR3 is CASSLAGFQETQYF. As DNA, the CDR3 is TGTGCCAGCAGCTTAGCCGGGTTCCAAGAGACCCAGTACTTC.

The DNA of the CDR3 is TGTGCCAGCAGCGTAGCTGTGGGACTAGCGGGACAGGAGGAGACCCAGTACTTC. Translation gives CASSVAVGLAGQEETQYF. The genes are TRBV9 and TRBJ2-5; 13 bases fit TRBD2. CDR1 and CDR2 from the germline V gene are SGDLS and YYNGEE. Trimming took 0 bases from V and 5 from J; bases not matched to a gene: 10. This CDR3 region has 18 residues.

The CDR3 sequence is CASSHPGGAEAFF. The CDR3 nucleotides read TGTGCCAGCAGCCACCCGGGGGGCGCTGAAGCTTTCTTT. The chain couples TRBV7-9 to TRBJ1-1, with D possibly matching TRBD1 (6 bases). This CDR3 is 13 amino acids long. Germline loops: CDR1 SEHNR, CDR2 FQNEAQ (reference sequence). V shed 5 bases and J shed 6 bases, with 13 bases lying between them. Complete variable domain (other parts from reference TRBV7-9 and TRBJ1-1): DTGVSQNPRHKITKRGQNVTFRCDPISEHNRLYWYRQTLGQGPEFLTYFQNEAQLEKSRLLSDRFSAERPKGSFSTLEIQRTEQGDSAMYLCASSHPGGAEAFFGQGTRLTVV.

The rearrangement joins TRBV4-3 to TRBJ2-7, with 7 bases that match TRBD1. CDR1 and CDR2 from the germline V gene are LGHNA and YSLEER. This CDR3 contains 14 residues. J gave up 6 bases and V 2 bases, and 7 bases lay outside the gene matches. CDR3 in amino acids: CASSQQTGWTEQYF. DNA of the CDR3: TGCGCCAGCAGCCAACAGACAGGGTGGACCGAGCAGTACTTC.

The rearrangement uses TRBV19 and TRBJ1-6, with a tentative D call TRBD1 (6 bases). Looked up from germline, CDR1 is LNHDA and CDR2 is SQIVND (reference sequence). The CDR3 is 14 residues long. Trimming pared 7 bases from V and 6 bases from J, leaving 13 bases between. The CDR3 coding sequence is TGTGCCAGTAACCCGGGGGGCAGTAATTCACCCCTCCACTTT. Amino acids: CASNPGGSNSPLHF.

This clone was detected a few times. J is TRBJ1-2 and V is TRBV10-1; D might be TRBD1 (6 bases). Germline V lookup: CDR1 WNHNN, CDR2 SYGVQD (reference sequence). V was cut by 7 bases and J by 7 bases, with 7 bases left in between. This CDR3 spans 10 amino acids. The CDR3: CASIRGGYTF. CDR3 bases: TGCGCCAGCATCAGGGGTGGCTACACCTTC.

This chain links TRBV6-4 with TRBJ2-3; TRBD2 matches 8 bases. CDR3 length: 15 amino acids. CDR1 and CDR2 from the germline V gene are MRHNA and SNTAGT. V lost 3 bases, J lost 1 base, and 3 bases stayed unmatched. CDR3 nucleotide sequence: TGTGCCAGCAGTGAGGGGCGGGGGGGCACAGATACGCAGTATTTT. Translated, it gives CASSEGRGGTDTQYF.

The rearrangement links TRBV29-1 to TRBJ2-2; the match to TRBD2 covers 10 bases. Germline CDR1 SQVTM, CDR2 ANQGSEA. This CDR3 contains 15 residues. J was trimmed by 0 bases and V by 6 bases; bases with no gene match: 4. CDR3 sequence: CSVVSGGANTGELFF. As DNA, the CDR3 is TGCAGCGTAGTAAGCGGGGGGGCGAACACCGGGGAGCTGTTTTTT.

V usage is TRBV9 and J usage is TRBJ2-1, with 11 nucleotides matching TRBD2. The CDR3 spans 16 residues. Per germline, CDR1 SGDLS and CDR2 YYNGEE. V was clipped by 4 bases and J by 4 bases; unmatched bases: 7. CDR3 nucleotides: TGTGCCAGCAGCTCACGACTAGCGGGGCAGTACAATGAGCAGTTCTTC. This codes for CASSSRLAGQYNEQFF.

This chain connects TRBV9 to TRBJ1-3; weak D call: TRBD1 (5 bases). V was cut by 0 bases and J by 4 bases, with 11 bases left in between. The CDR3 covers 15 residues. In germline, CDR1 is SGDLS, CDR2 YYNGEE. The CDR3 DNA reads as TGTGCCAGCAGCGTAGATGGACAAACGGGAAACACCATATATTTT. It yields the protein CASSVDGQTGNTIYF.

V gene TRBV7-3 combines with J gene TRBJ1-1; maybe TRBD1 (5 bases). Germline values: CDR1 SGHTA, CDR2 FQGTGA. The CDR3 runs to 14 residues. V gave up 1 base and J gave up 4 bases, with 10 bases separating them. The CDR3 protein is CASSLMLGGTEAFF. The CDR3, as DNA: TGTGCCAGCAGCTTAATGTTGGGGGGCACTGAAGCTTTCTTT.